Each of the 15 T cell receptor beta chains below was sequenced from the same sample in a study of T cell changes during pregnancy in multiple sclerosis. The data were produced by immunoSEQ multiplex PCR, yet TCRdb's version contains in-frame clones alone and is incomplete. In the table there are 100,000 or so clones, about 94% of which are singletons. The sample was peripheral blood, taken before pregnancy. The receptors stem from a female donor with multiple sclerosis, enrolled in a pregnancy study.

V is TRBV7-6 and J is TRBJ2-5; 11 bases match TRBD2. V lost 4 bases to trimming and J lost 2 bases; unmatched junction nucleotides: 3. This CDR3 has 15 residues. Germline CDR1 reads SGHVS; CDR2 reads FNYEAQ. The CDR3 DNA sequence: TGTGCCAGCAGCTACCGACTAGCGGGGCAAGAGACCCAGTACTTC. Its protein product is CASSYRLAGQETQYF.

This chain connects TRBV5-1 to TRBJ2-5; 7 bases are a match to TRBD1. With 3 bases clipped from V and 0 bases from J, the junction kept 5 bases outside the gene matches. This CDR3 has 15 residues. Germline loops: CDR1 SGHRS, CDR2 YFSETQ. The CDR3 protein is CASSSGQRYQETQYF. CDR3 bases: TGCGCCAGCAGCTCGGGACAGAGGTACCAAGAGACCCAGTACTTC.

This clone was detected only once. V is TRBV5-1 and J is TRBJ2-3; 11 positions agree with TRBD2. Trimming cost V 6 bases and J 0 bases; bases outside gene matches: 6. The length of the CDR3 is 16 residues. CDR1 is SGHRS, CDR2 YFSETQ, per germline. The CDR3 DNA sequence: TGCGCCAGCAATAGGCTAGCGGGAGGTAGCACAGATACGCAGTATTTT. It is translated as CASNRLAGGSTDTQYF.

This chain joins TRBV4-3 and TRBJ2-1; weak D call: TRBD2 (5 bases). CDR3 length equals 13 residues. Germline V gives CDR1 LGHNA, CDR2 YSLEER. Trimming left V 0 bases short and J 11 bases short, with 11 bases between. The CDR3 DNA sequence: TGCGCCAGCAGCCAAGACTCCCTAGCCAAGCAGTTCTTC. Residues: CASSQDSLAKQFF.

The V gene is TRBV7-2, the J gene TRBJ1-2; perhaps TRBD1 as D (6 bases). The V gene's germline CDR1 is SGHTA and CDR2 FQGNSA. This CDR3 comprises 13 residues. The V end was cut by 0 bases, the J end by 7 bases, with 9 bases between. The CDR3 loop reads CASSLAMTGGYTF. DNA of the CDR3: TGTGCCAGCAGCTTAGCGATGACAGGTGGCTACACCTTC. The full variable domain, in which reference TRBV7-2 and TRBJ1-2 provide the parts outside the CDR3, is GAGVSQSPSNKVTEKGKDVELRCDPISGHTALYWYRQSLGQGLEFLIYFQGNSAPDKSGLPSDRFSAERTGGSVSTLTIQRTQQEDSAVYLCASSLAMTGGYTFGSGTRLTVV.

This chain joins TRBV5-5 and TRBJ1-1; TRBD1 matches 7 bases. Germline V gives CDR1 SGHKS, CDR2 YYEKEE (reference sequence). V shed 4 bases, J shed 2 bases, and the junction held 5 bases outside the gene matches. The CDR3 is 14 residues long. CDR3 sequence: CASSLDRVNTEAFF. CDR3 nucleotide sequence: TGTGCCAGCAGCCTCGACAGGGTAAACACTGAAGCTTTCTTT. The entire variable domain, with the rest obtained from reference TRBV5-5 and TRBJ1-1, is as follows: DAGVTQSPTHLIKTRGQQVTLRCSPISGHKSVSWYQQVLGQGPQFIFQYYEKEERGRGNFPDRFSARQFPNYSSELNVNALLLGDSALYLCASSLDRVNTEAFFGQGTRLTVV.

The chain has TRBV6-5 and TRBJ1-2, with a weak D call TRBD1 (6 bases). The CDR3 runs to 14 residues. With 5 bases removed from V and 4 bases from J, the gap between germline ends came to 14 bases. Germline V lookup: CDR1 MNHEY, CDR2 SVGAGI. CDR3 amino acids: CASSTAAGAYGYTF. The CDR3 coding sequence is TGTGCCAGCAGTACTGCCGCGGGGGCCTATGGCTACACCTTC.

The V gene is TRBV19, the J gene TRBJ2-1; D is ambiguous. Germline CDR1 reads LNHDA; CDR2 reads SQIVND (reference sequence). V was trimmed by 4 bases and J by 4 bases, leaving 11 bases between them. The CDR3 spans 14 residues. DNA for the CDR3: TGTGCCAGTAGTAGGCCGATGCCTTACAATGAGCAGTTCTTC. Its protein product is CASSRPMPYNEQFF.

This chain uses TRBV2 with TRBJ2-7; 8 positions agree with TRBD1. CDR1 is SNHLY, CDR2 FYNNEI, per germline. The CDR3 covers 14 residues. V lost 9 bases, J lost 2 bases, and 9 bases stayed unmatched. This CDR3 reads CARDAEQGAYEQYF. The CDR3 bases are TGTGCCAGGGACGCTGAACAGGGGGCCTACGAGCAGTACTTC. Full variable domain (remainder filled in from reference TRBV2 and TRBJ2-7): EPEVTQTPSHQVTQMGQEVILRCVPISNHLYFYWYRQILGQKVEFLVSFYNNEISEKSEIFDDQFSVERPDGSNFTLKIRSTKLEDSAMYFCARDAEQGAYEQYFGPGTRLTVT.

V is TRBV4-3 and J is TRBJ2-1; no clear D. CDR1 and CDR2 (germline): LGHNA, YSLEER. CDR3 size: 15 residues. Trimming took 4 bases from V and 0 from J, leaving 10 bases between them. The CDR3 sequence: CASSPTLSSYNEQFF. As DNA, the CDR3 is TGCGCCAGCAGCCCGACTCTTAGCTCCTACAATGAGCAGTTCTTC.

This clone was seen just once. The chain recombines TRBV27 with TRBJ2-7, with a tentative D call TRBD2 (6 bases). Trimming removed 9 bases from V and 6 bases from J, with 15 bases in between. CDR1 is MNHEY and CDR2 is SMNVEV in the germline V gene (reference sequence). The CDR3 sequence is 12 residues long. The CDR3 protein is CASSGGDLEQYF. The CDR3 DNA is TGTGCCAGTAGCGGAGGGGACCTCGAGCAGTACTTC.

V usage is TRBV28 and J usage is TRBJ2-7, with TRBD2 matching 9 bases. J was trimmed by 2 bases and V by 2 bases; bases with no gene match: 4. This CDR3 is built from 15 residues. Germline V gives CDR1 MDHEN, CDR2 SYDVKM. The CDR3 protein is CASSLSGGKTYEQYF. The CDR3 DNA reads TGTGCCAGCAGTTTAAGCGGGGGGAAAACCTACGAGCAGTACTTC.

V gene TRBV30 combines with J gene TRBJ2-7, with 9 bases fitting TRBD1. CDR3 length: 14 amino acids. V lost 3 bases to trimming and J lost 5 bases; unmatched junction nucleotides: 8. Germline V gene sequence: CDR1 GTSNPN, CDR2 SVGIG (reference sequence). The CDR3, as DNA: TGTGCCTGGAGACCCGGGACAGGGTGGCACGAGCAGTACTTC. Residues: CAWRPGTGWHEQYF.

The chain combines TRBV30 with TRBJ2-2; 8 bases fit TRBD2. The germline CDR1 and CDR2 sequences are GTSNPN and SVGIG (reference sequence). This CDR3 spans 15 amino acids. CDR3 in amino acids: CALEASGSLGGELFF. The CDR3 DNA is TGTGCGCTGGAAGCGAGCGGGAGTTTGGGCGGGGAGCTGTTTTTT. Complete variable domain (other parts from reference TRBV30 and TRBJ2-2): SQTIHQWPATLVQPVGSPLSLECTVEGTSNPNLYWYRQAAGRGLQLLFYSVGIGQISSEVPQNLSASRPQDRQFILSSKKLLLSDSGFYLCALEASGSLGGELFFGEGSRLTVL.

The gene calls are TRBV2 and TRBJ2-5, with D perhaps TRBD1 (8 bases). The germline V and J ends were trimmed by 3 bases and 3 bases, with 17 bases remaining between them. The germline CDR1 and CDR2 sequences are SNHLY and FYNNEI. This CDR3 has 16 residues. The DNA for the CDR3 is TGTGCCAGCAGTGAGAGGGTACAGGGGGGGAAAGAGACCCAGTACTTC. The encoded protein is CASSERVQGGKETQYF.